Presented here are 28 T cell receptor beta chains from one specimen sequenced in a study of blood T cell repertoires in COVID-19. Only in-frame clones appear in the TCRdb table, and some are missing; sequencing was by immunoSEQ multiplex PCR. The top ten hold over 2% of the sample, which has roughly 410,000 clones, around 87% seen once. What was sequenced was peripheral blood. Receptor source: a woman aged 55-75 years with COVID-19, enrolled during active disease.

This chain links TRBV5-1 with TRBJ2-7, with 10 bases identical to TRBD1. The CDR3 sequence is 15 residues long. Germline values: CDR1 SGHRS, CDR2 YFSETQ. V trimming: 3 bases; J trimming: 3 bases; junction bases outside the gene matches: 6. The CDR3 nucleotides read TGCGCCAGCAGCTCCCGGGACAGGGGCTTCTACGAGCAGTACTTC. It codes for CASSSRDRGFYEQYF.

This chain joins TRBV5-1 and TRBJ2-3; perhaps TRBD1 as D (6 bases). The germline V gene encodes CDR1 SGHRS and CDR2 YFSETQ. This CDR3 has 14 amino acids. Trimming removed 4 bases at V and 6 bases at J, with 15 bases between. DNA for the CDR3: TGCGCCAGCAGCGAACAGGGAGACCAGGATACGCAGTATTTT. This codes for CASSEQGDQDTQYF.

This chain links TRBV27 with TRBJ1-1, with D uncertain. Germline V gene sequence: CDR1 MNHEY, CDR2 SMNVEV (reference sequence). The CDR3 has 13 residues. V shed 2 bases and J shed 1 base, with 5 bases lying between them. Written as DNA, the CDR3 is TGTGCCAGCAGTTTAATCTCGAACACTGAAGCTTTCTTT. Translating gives CASSLISNTEAFF.

The V and J genes are TRBV5-5 and TRBJ1-5; no reliable D call. Per germline, CDR1 SGHKS and CDR2 YYEKEE (reference sequence). The CDR3 has 13 amino acids. V shed 4 bases and J shed 7 bases, with 12 bases lying between them. This CDR3 reads CASSHGLGQPQHF. CDR3 bases: TGTGCCAGCAGCCACGGCCTCGGGCAGCCCCAGCATTTT.

This chain links TRBV15 with TRBJ2-3, with a tentative D call TRBD2 (7 bases). The V end was cut by 0 bases, the J end by 2 bases, with 12 bases between. CDR1 and CDR2 from the germline V gene are LNHNV and YYDKDF (reference sequence). CDR3 length: 16 residues. This chain's CDR3 is CATSRDGGAHTDTQYF. CDR3 DNA sequence: TGTGCCACCAGCAGAGATGGGGGGGCGCACACAGATACGCAGTATTTT.

This chain uses TRBV5-6 with TRBJ2-5, with a tentative D call TRBD1 (5 bases). Trimming removed 2 bases at V and 2 bases at J, with 7 bases between. The CDR3 contains 13 residues. Germline V gene sequence: CDR1 SGHDT, CDR2 YYEEEE. This chain's CDR3 is CASSLWTQETQYF. CDR3 DNA sequence: TGTGCCAGCAGCTTATGGACACAAGAGACCCAGTACTTC. Based on the CDR3 plus reference TRBV5-6 and TRBJ2-5, the full variable domain is DAGVTQSPTHLIKTRGQQVTLRCSPKSGHDTVSWYQQALGQGPQFIFQYYEEEERQRGNFPDRFSGHQFPNYSSELNVNALLLGDSALYLCASSLWTQETQYFGPGTRLLVL.

DNA for the CDR3: TGTGCCTGGAGTACAGTGGATGAAAAACTGTTTTTT. Its translation is CAWSTVDEKLFF. The chain uses TRBV30 and TRBJ1-4; D is uncertain. Germline assignment: CDR1 GTSNPN and CDR2 SVGIG (reference sequence). The CDR3 loop spans 12 amino acids. The ends were cut back, 2 bases at V and 6 bases at J, with 7 bases in the middle.

This clone was observed once. V and J are TRBV5-1 and TRBJ1-1, with 8 bases that match TRBD1. CDR1 is SGHRS, CDR2 YFSETQ, per germline. V trimming: 4 bases; J trimming: 5 bases; junction bases outside the gene matches: 13. This CDR3 has 16 amino acids. CDR3: CASSGGQGFRMTEAFF. Written as DNA, the CDR3 is TGCGCCAGCAGCGGTGGACAGGGCTTTCGGATGACTGAAGCTTTCTTT.

DNA for the CDR3: TGTGCCAGCAGTGTCGGGCGGGGCGCTCCTTATGGCTACACCTTC. It is translated as CASSVGRGAPYGYTF. The rearrangement uses TRBV2 and TRBJ1-2; D might be TRBD1 (5 bases). Germline CDR1 is SNHLY and CDR2 is FYNNEI. This CDR3 comprises 15 residues. The ends were cut back, 4 bases at V and 5 bases at J, with 17 bases in the middle.

The V and J genes are TRBV30 and TRBJ1-6, with D unclear. V gave up 2 bases and J gave up 0 bases, with 8 bases separating them. Germline lookup yields CDR1 GTSNPN and CDR2 SVGIG (reference sequence). CDR3 size: 15 residues. CDR3 region: CAWSILSSYNSPLHF. In DNA form, the CDR3 reads TGTGCCTGGAGTATACTAAGCTCCTATAATTCACCCCTCCACTTT.

J is TRBJ1-1 and V is TRBV2; a weak D match, TRBD1 (5 bases). The CDR3 is made up of 13 amino acids. V gave up 5 bases and J gave up 6 bases, with 13 bases separating them. Germline V gene data show CDR1 as SNHLY and CDR2 as FYNNEI. CDR3 sequence: CASSPYGGAEAFF. In DNA, the CDR3 is TGTGCCAGCAGTCCTTATGGAGGGGCTGAAGCTTTCTTT.

This sequence joins TRBV6-5 and TRBJ1-2, with D unresolved. The V end lost 0 bases, the J end lost 7 bases, and 12 bases lay between the germline ends. The germline V gene has CDR1 MNHEY and CDR2 SVGAGI. The CDR3 runs 14 residues. In DNA, the CDR3 is TGTGCCAGCAGTTACTCGAGAGGCCCGGGTGGCTACACCTTC. Its translation: CASSYSRGPGGYTF.

This clone is a singleton in its sample. This chain connects TRBV7-9 to TRBJ1-1; D remains ambiguous. V lost 10 bases and J 6 bases, leaving 9 bases between the germline ends. CDR3 length equals 10 residues. CDR1 is SEHNR, CDR2 FQNEAQ, per germline (reference sequence). The CDR3 DNA follows: TGTGCCACCATCGGAGCTGAAGCTTTCTTT. Translation: CATIGAEAFF.

As to this clone: The sample carries other DNA sequences with the same CDR3. The chain joins TRBV5-1 to TRBJ2-3; 13 nucleotides line up with TRBD2. Germline V gives CDR1 SGHRS, CDR2 YFSETQ. This CDR3 region has 17 residues. J was trimmed by 0 bases and V by 2 bases; bases with no gene match: 3. Written as DNA, the CDR3 is TGCGCCAGCAGCTTACCGGGACTAGCGGGGAGCACAGATACGCAGTATTTT. Encoded protein: CASSLPGLAGSTDTQYF. Supplemented by reference TRBV5-1 and TRBJ2-3, the full variable domain reads KAGVTQTPRYLIKTRGQQVTLSCSPISGHRSVSWYQQTPGQGLQFLFEYFSETQRNKGNFPGRFSGRQFSNSRSEMNVSTLELGDSALYLCASSLPGLAGSTDTQYFGPGTRLTVL.

This sequence joins TRBV11-3 and TRBJ2-3; a weak D match, TRBD2 (5 bases). CDR3 length: 13 residues. CDR1 is SGHNT and CDR2 is YENEEA in the germline V gene. Trimming removed 7 bases from V and 0 bases from J, with 8 bases in between. CDR3 region: CASKERSTDTQYF. The CDR3 DNA follows: TGTGCCAGCAAGGAGCGGAGCACAGATACGCAGTATTTT.

This chain joins TRBV7-9 and TRBJ1-1, with D possibly matching TRBD1 (6 bases). This CDR3 region has 14 residues. Trimming left V 1 base short and J 1 base short, with 7 bases between. Germline V gene lookup returns CDR1 SEHNR and CDR2 FQNEAQ (reference sequence). This chain's CDR3 is CASSLVGANTEAFF. CDR3 coding DNA: TGTGCCAGCAGCTTAGTGGGGGCGAACACTGAAGCTTTCTTT.

About this clone itself: The junction departs from germline at one end; a sequencing error may be responsible. This chain uses TRBV28 with TRBJ2-6; a possible D gene is TRBD2 (6 bases). The CDR3 runs 12 residues. Germline loops: CDR1 MDHEN, CDR2 SYDVKM. CDR3 sequence reads: CASSTPGGAPAF. CDR3 DNA: TGTGCCAGCAGTACTCCCGGGGGTGCCCCGGCTTTC.

The V call is TRBV5-1, the J call TRBJ1-3; D is perhaps TRBD1 (5 bases). Germline CDR1 SGHRS, CDR2 YFSETQ. The germline V and J ends were trimmed by 0 bases and 8 bases, with 12 bases remaining between them. CDR3 size: 14 residues. CDR3 sequence: CASSLEGLRDTIYF. In nucleotides, the CDR3 is TGCGCCAGCAGCTTGGAGGGGCTGCGCGACACCATATATTTT.

The rearrangement uses TRBV5-4 and TRBJ2-7, with a possible D match to TRBD2 (5 bases). V lost 0 bases and J lost 0, with 13 bases in between. CDR1 and CDR2 (germline): SGHNT, YYREEE (reference sequence). CDR3 length: 16 amino acids. The CDR3 loop reads CASSLAQDLFSYEQYF. DNA of the CDR3: TGTGCCAGCAGCTTGGCGCAGGACTTGTTCTCCTACGAGCAGTACTTC.

The genes are TRBV18 and TRBJ1-3, with 8 positions matching TRBD1. The V and J ends lost 3 bases and 0 bases, in that order; junction bases with no gene match: 4. CDR1 and CDR2 (germline): KGHSH, LQKENI. CDR3 length: 16 residues. CDR3: CASSPQGASSGNTIYF. Written as DNA, the CDR3 is TGTGCCAGCTCACCGCAGGGGGCCTCCTCTGGAAACACCATATATTTT.

This clone was seen many times. The V and J genes are TRBV11-2 and TRBJ1-2; no clear D. CDR1 SGHAT and CDR2 FQNNGV come from the germline V gene. Trimming took 4 bases from V and 5 from J, leaving 5 bases between them. The CDR3 is made up of 11 amino acids. The CDR3 sequence is CASSSSYGYTF. CDR3 DNA sequence: TGTGCCAGCAGCTCCTCGTATGGCTACACCTTC.

The V gene is TRBV6-5, the J gene TRBJ1-1, with 11 bases lining up with TRBD1. Trimming removed 6 bases from V and 11 bases from J; junction bases left unmatched: 5. CDR3 length equals 12 residues. Germline assignment: CDR1 MNHEY and CDR2 SVGAGI. CDR3 region: CASRDRGLGAFF. The DNA for the CDR3 is TGTGCCAGCAGGGACAGGGGGCTGGGGGCTTTCTTT.

The gene calls are TRBV5-4 and TRBJ2-5; D unresolved. The CDR3 has 14 amino acids. V lost 4 bases and J 2 bases, leaving 12 bases between the germline ends. Germline values: CDR1 SGHNT, CDR2 YYREEE (reference sequence). The CDR3 reads CASSTQISQETQYF. The DNA for the CDR3 is TGTGCCAGCAGCACCCAGATCTCACAAGAGACCCAGTACTTC.

The gene calls are TRBV10-1 and TRBJ1-1; D may be TRBD1 (6 bases). From germline, CDR1 is WNHNN and CDR2 SYGVQD (reference sequence). V lost 7 bases to trimming and J lost 1 base, with 7 bases between them. The CDR3 consists of 12 residues. CDR3 sequence: CASTRGNTEAFF. In DNA, the CDR3 is TGCGCCAGCACCAGGGGGAACACTGAAGCTTTCTTT.

The CDR3 DNA reads TGCAGCGGTATCAGGGATACTGAAGCTTTCTTT. Amino acids: CSGIRDTEAFF. The chain is built from TRBV29-1 and TRBJ1-1, with a possible D match to TRBD1 (5 bases). CDR1 SQVTM and CDR2 ANQGSEA come from the germline V gene. The CDR3 length is 11 residues. V was trimmed by 7 bases and J by 5 bases, leaving 11 bases between them.

The chain uses TRBV5-8 and TRBJ1-1; the match to TRBD1 covers 9 bases. The CDR3 contains 15 residues. J lost 11 bases, V lost 4 bases, and 15 bases had no gene match. Germline V gives CDR1 SGHTS, CDR2 YDEGEE. Here the CDR3 reads CASSMVPRQGVPAFF. CDR3 DNA: TGTGCCAGCAGCATGGTTCCGAGACAGGGGGTGCCGGCTTTCTTT.

This rearrangement joins TRBV9 to TRBJ2-1; 9 nucleotides line up with TRBD1. The CDR3 extends over 18 amino acids. The V segment lost 4 bases and the J segment 1 base; nucleotides outside the gene matches: 12. CDR1 and CDR2 from the germline V gene are SGDLS and YYNGEE. CDR3 loop: CASSFQGVGQGSYNEQFF. The CDR3 DNA is TGTGCCAGCAGCTTCCAAGGCGTGGGACAGGGATCCTACAATGAGCAGTTCTTC.

The CDR3 is CAWSRMTSGYETQYF. The CDR3 bases are TGTGCCTGGAGCAGAATGACTAGCGGTTACGAGACCCAGTACTTC. This chain links TRBV30 with TRBJ2-5, with 9 bases aligning to TRBD2. The CDR3 spans 15 residues. J was trimmed by 5 bases and V by 3 bases; bases with no gene match: 10. In germline, CDR1 is GTSNPN, CDR2 SVGIG (reference sequence).